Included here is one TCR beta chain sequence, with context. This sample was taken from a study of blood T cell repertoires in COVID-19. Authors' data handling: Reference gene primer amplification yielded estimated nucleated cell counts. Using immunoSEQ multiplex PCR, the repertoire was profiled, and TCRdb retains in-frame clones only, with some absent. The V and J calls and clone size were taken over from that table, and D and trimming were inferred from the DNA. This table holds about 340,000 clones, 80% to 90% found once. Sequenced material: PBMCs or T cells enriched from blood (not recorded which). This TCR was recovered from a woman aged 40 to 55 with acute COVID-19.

CDR3 DNA sequence: TGTGCCAGCAGTTCCTACACCGGGGAGCTGTTTTTT. The encoded protein is CASSSYTGELFF. This chain connects TRBV28 to TRBJ2-2; no clear D gene. V lost 4 bases to trimming and J lost 3 bases, with 3 bases between them. CDR3 size: 12 residues. Germline V gene lookup returns CDR1 MDHEN and CDR2 SYDVKM.